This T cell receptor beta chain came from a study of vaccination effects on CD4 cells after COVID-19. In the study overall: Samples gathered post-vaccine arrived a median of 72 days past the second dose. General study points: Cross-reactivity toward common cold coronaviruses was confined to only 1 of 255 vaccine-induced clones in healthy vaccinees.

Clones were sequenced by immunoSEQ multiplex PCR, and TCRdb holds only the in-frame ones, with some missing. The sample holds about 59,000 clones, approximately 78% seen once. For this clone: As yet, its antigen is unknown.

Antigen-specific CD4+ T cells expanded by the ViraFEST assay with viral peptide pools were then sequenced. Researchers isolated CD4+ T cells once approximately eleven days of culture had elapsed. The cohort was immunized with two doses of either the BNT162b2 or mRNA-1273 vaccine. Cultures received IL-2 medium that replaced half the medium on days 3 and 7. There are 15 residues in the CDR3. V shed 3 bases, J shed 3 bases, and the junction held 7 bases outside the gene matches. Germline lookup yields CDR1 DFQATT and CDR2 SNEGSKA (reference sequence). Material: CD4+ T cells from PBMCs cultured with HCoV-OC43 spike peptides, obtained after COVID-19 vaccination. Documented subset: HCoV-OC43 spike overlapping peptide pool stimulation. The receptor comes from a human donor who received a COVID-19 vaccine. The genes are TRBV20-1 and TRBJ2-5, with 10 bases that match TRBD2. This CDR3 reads CSASGASGGKETQYF. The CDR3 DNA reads TGCAGTGCTAGTGGGGCTAGCGGGGGAAAAGAGACCCAGTACTTC.